The sequence of this T cell receptor beta chain was determined in a study of T cell responses to AZD1222 COVID-19 vaccine (dated by TCRdb to the early 2020s). The study in broad terms: A total of 240 or so trial participants underwent TCR sequencing, of whom nearly 210 had received two doses of AZD1222 and about 26 had received two doses of the MenACWY control vaccine. Trial participants were enrolled by age into 18-55, 56-69 and 70-plus year subgroups, with roughly 160, 29 and 62 TCR-sequenced participants respectively. Overall study results and their limits: Nearly half of unique spike-specific TCRs reportedly recognized epitopes outside regions mutated in the B.1.351 and B.1.1.7 variants. No day 14 peak-response samples were available, so repertoires were characterized only after the peak T cell response. Most participants were white British and females outnumbered males, and the authors suggested that clonal diversity may have been underestimated. CD4 TCRs associated with the vaccine covered the entire spike protein, and the dominant responses were in regions 160-218 and 743-854. After two AZD1222 doses, spike-specific TCR breadth and depth were significantly higher than at day 0 and than in MenACWY recipients. The 56-69-year group was small, and its depth increase did not reach significance, likely because of low power. Only five or six AZD1222 recipients were SARS-CoV-2 seropositive at baseline, limiting conclusions about previously exposed vaccinees.

The CDR3 regions of human TCRbeta chains were subjected to immunosequencing. Under the source paper's analysis protocol: TCRs in the repertoires were matched against a reference library of SARS-CoV-2-specific TCRs that had been generated with the MIRA antigen-specificity platform. Breadth was defined as the fraction of unique TCRs that were SARS-CoV-2-associated. Depth was defined as the fraction of total T cells that were SARS-CoV-2-associated. Using the MIRA data, every spike-specific TCR was mapped to the spike region that the TCR reacted to and assigned to either a CD4 or a CD8 class. Log10-transformed breadth and depth values were compared by one-way ANOVA with Sidak's multiple comparisons tests. TCRdb obtained this table from immuneACCESS and retained in-frame rearrangements with V and J assigned. These tables miss some clones; where compared with another copy, unresolved V genes account for less than half of the shortfall, and the remainder is unexplained. That table gives V, J and clone size, and the DNA gave D and trimming. For this sample there are approximately 220,000 clones; roughly 91% appear just once. Less than 1.2% of the sample belongs to the ten largest clones.

Only one count was recorded for this clone. There is no known antigen for this receptor. The sample holds no much larger clone one base away, and base qualities are not on file. Explained via the paper, the time point label denotes: baseline before first vaccination. Read against the paper, the sample's treatment or condition label means: meningococcal conjugate vaccine given as trial control. Samples from vaccinated people were obtained from the UK trials COV001 and COV002, which included a single-blind randomized controlled phase 2/3 trial of AZD1222 (ChAdOx1 nCoV-19) in healthy adults. Trial participant PBMC samples were collected at day 0 and day 28 after the second dose for TCRbeta chain sequencing. Relative to germline, V is 3 bases shorter and J is 5 bases shorter, with 8 bases between their ends. From the germline V gene (reference sequence), CDR1 is SEHNR and CDR2 is FQNEAQ. Including cysteine and phenylalanine, the CDR3 has 13 amino acids. CDR3 DNA is the only sequence kept; it has 39 bases, read in frame from the first base.

The sample in question was peripheral blood, obtained on day 0 of MenACWY control vaccination. The rearrangement combines TRBV7-9 with TRBJ1-5; TRBD1 is a weak D gene call, 6 bases matching. The sequence derives from an adult in good health. The CDR3 protein sequence reads: CASSFRGDQPQHF. The DNA sequence is TGTGCCAGCAGCTTTAGGGGGGATCAGCCCCAGCATTTT. This CDR3, with the reference TRBV7-9 and TRBJ1-5 proteins standing in past its ends, gives the full variable domain DTGVSQNPRHKITKRGQNVTFRCDPISEHNRLYWYRQTLGQGPEFLTYFQNEAQLEKSRLLSDRFSAERPKGSFSTLEIQRTEQGDSAMYLCASSFRGDQPQHFGDGTRLSIL.